Following are 28 T cell receptor beta chains from one sample sequenced in a study of blood T cell repertoires in COVID-19. Method: immunoSEQ multiplex PCR; TCRdb's copy keeps in-frame clones and lacks some. The sample consists of tens of thousands of clones, 80% to 95% of them appearing once. Sequencing used peripheral blood. These receptors were collected from a man in his forties or fifties with COVID-19, enrolled during active disease.

The V call is TRBV9, the J call TRBJ2-1; tentatively, D is TRBD1 (5 bases). The CDR3 spans 11 residues. CDR1 SGDLS and CDR2 YYNGEE come from the germline V gene. V lost 3 bases and J 10 bases, leaving 8 bases between the germline ends. The CDR3 coding sequence is TGTGCCAGCAGCGCGACAGCAGAGCAGTTCTTC. Translation gives CASSATAEQFF.

The genes are TRBV7-9 and TRBJ2-2; 11 positions agree with TRBD1. V was pared by 7 bases and J by 0 bases, with 7 bases of the junction left unmatched. The V gene's germline CDR1 is SEHNR and CDR2 FQNEAQ (reference sequence). This CDR3 is built from 17 residues. The CDR3 DNA is TGTGCCAGCACCTGGACAGGGGGCCCCACGAACACCGGGGAGCTGTTTTTT. Residues: CASTWTGGPTNTGELFF.

The chain has TRBV19 and TRBJ1-5, with a tentative D call TRBD1 (5 bases). The CDR3 contains 16 residues. Per germline, CDR1 LNHDA and CDR2 SQIVND (reference sequence). V dropped 6 bases and J dropped 2 bases, with 17 bases sitting between them. Here the CDR3 reads CASSGGARSGNQPQHF. In nucleotides, the CDR3 is TGTGCCAGTAGCGGCGGGGCGCGGAGCGGCAATCAGCCCCAGCATTTT.

This chain connects TRBV6-1 to TRBJ2-5; TRBD2 matches at 9 bases. This CDR3 region has 16 residues. Germline CDR1 and CDR2: MNHNS and SASEGT. The ends lost 1 base at V and 5 bases at J; junction bases unmatched: 8. The CDR3 spells CASSEGTSAPGETQYF. The CDR3, as DNA: TGTGCCAGCAGTGAAGGGACTAGCGCCCCCGGGGAGACCCAGTACTTC.

This clone was observed a handful of times. This chain joins TRBV7-9 and TRBJ1-3; 7 bases fit TRBD1. Germline trimming cut 1 base from V and 4 bases from J; bases unmatched to any gene: 10. The length of the CDR3 is 17 residues. Looked up from germline, CDR1 is SEHNR and CDR2 is FQNEAQ (reference sequence). The CDR3 DNA sequence: TGTGCCAGCAGCTTAGGCACAGGGGCTTCCTACGGAAACACCATATATTTT. Translating gives CASSLGTGASYGNTIYF.

The chain carries TRBV7-9 and TRBJ1-3; 8 bases agree with TRBD1. CDR1 and CDR2 from the germline V gene are SEHNR and FQNEAQ (reference sequence). This CDR3 has 18 residues. The J segment lost 0 bases and the V segment lost 4 bases, leaving 11 bases of the junction unmatched. The CDR3 sequence is CASSYWTGRLISGNTIYF. CDR3 nucleotides: TGTGCCAGCAGCTATTGGACAGGGCGATTGATCTCTGGAAACACCATATATTTT.

The chain uses TRBV3-1 (or the pseudogene TRBV3-2) and TRBJ1-2; D is unresolved. Germline values: CDR1 LGHDT, CDR2 YNNKEL (reference sequence). This CDR3 spans 13 amino acids. V lost 0 bases and J 7 bases, leaving 9 bases between the germline ends. This chain's CDR3 is CASSQDSRSGYTF. The CDR3 nucleotides are TGTGCCAGCAGCCAAGATTCGAGAAGTGGCTACACCTTC.

The chain carries TRBV19 and TRBJ1-5, with a tentative D call TRBD1 (5 bases). Germline values: CDR1 LNHDA, CDR2 SQIVND (reference sequence). This CDR3 spans 12 amino acids. Trimming removed 8 bases at V and 5 bases at J, with 10 bases between. CDR3 bases: TGTGCCAGTCGGAGGGGCGATCAGCCCCAGCATTTT. Protein: CASRRGDQPQHF.

The chain couples TRBV19 to TRBJ1-1; D is possibly TRBD1 (5 bases). V was pared by 6 bases and J by 3 bases, with 14 bases between. The CDR3 is 14 amino acids. Germline CDR1 is LNHDA and CDR2 is SQIVND (reference sequence). The CDR3 DNA is TGTGCCAGTAGGGACTGGTGGGGGGACACTGAAGCTTTCTTT. It is translated as CASRDWWGDTEAFF. The full variable domain, rest sourced from reference TRBV19 and TRBJ1-1, is DGGITQSPKYLFRKEGQNVTLSCEQNLNHDAMYWYRQDPGQGLRLIYYSQIVNDFQKGDIAEGYSVSREKKESFPLTVTSAQKNPTAFYLCASRDWWGDTEAFFGQGTRLTVV.

This clone was counted a single time. This chain uses TRBV5-1 with TRBJ2-1; D perhaps matches TRBD2 (5 bases). Trimming took off 0 bases at V and 5 bases at J, with 12 bases between the two ends. The germline V gene has CDR1 SGHRS and CDR2 YFSETQ. The CDR3 is made up of 15 amino acids. CDR3 region: CASSLVRTTNNEQFF. The CDR3 DNA reads as TGCGCCAGCAGCTTGGTTCGGACGACTAACAATGAGCAGTTCTTC. The whole variable domain, filled in from reference TRBV5-1 and TRBJ2-1, reads KAGVTQTPRYLIKTRGQQVTLSCSPISGHRSVSWYQQTPGQGLQFLFEYFSETQRNKGNFPGRFSGRQFSNSRSEMNVSTLELGDSALYLCASSLVRTTNNEQFFGPGTRLTVL.

This rearrangement joins TRBV29-1 to TRBJ1-2, with D uncertain. The V gene's germline CDR1 is SQVTM and CDR2 ANQGSEA. The CDR3 is 14 residues long. V lost 6 bases, J lost 3 bases, and 17 bases lay in between. In DNA form, the CDR3 reads TGCAGCGTAGGTTCTGGACCGCGGGACTATGGCTACACCTTC. It codes for CSVGSGPRDYGYTF.

The chain uses TRBV7-8 and TRBJ1-1; no clear D. V gave up 2 bases and J gave up 0 bases, with 7 bases separating them. CDR3 length: 14 residues. CDR1 and CDR2 from the germline V gene are SGHVS and FQNEAQ. CDR3 protein: CASSLRRLNTEAFF. CDR3 coding DNA: TGTGCCAGCAGCTTACGTCGGTTGAACACTGAAGCTTTCTTT.

The V gene is TRBV5-1, the J gene TRBJ2-7; 9 bases fit TRBD2. Trimming at V came to 0 bases and at J to 10 bases, leaving 5 bases not matched to a gene. This CDR3 comprises 13 residues. Germline-derived CDR1 and CDR2 are SGHRS and YFSETQ. This chain's CDR3 is CASSLEGREGQYF. In nucleotides, the CDR3 is TGCGCCAGCAGCTTGGAGGGGCGGGAGGGACAGTACTTC.

The gene calls are TRBV6-5 and TRBJ2-3, with D perhaps matching TRBD2 (6 bases). Germline V gene data show CDR1 as MNHEY and CDR2 as SVGAGI. V lost 6 bases and J 3 bases, leaving 13 bases between the germline ends. The CDR3 length is 14 residues. The CDR3 loop reads CASRHDAGTDTQYF. The CDR3 DNA follows: TGTGCCAGCAGGCATGATGCGGGAACAGATACGCAGTATTTT.

The V gene is TRBV2, the J gene TRBJ2-1, with D possibly TRBD2 on 6 matching bases. CDR1 and CDR2 (germline): SNHLY, FYNNEI. Trimming removed 6 bases from V and 0 bases from J, with 12 bases in between. This CDR3 spans 15 amino acids. CDR3 loop: CASRLRDFSYNEQFF. CDR3 sequence (DNA): TGTGCCAGCAGACTCCGGGACTTCTCCTACAATGAGCAGTTCTTC.

This clone appeared once. The chain has TRBV7-9 and TRBJ2-2; no clear D. V was cut by 4 bases and J by 1 base, with 7 bases left in between. Germline lookup yields CDR1 SEHNR and CDR2 FQNEAQ (reference sequence). The CDR3 extends over 14 amino acids. Written as DNA, the CDR3 is TGTGCCAGCAGCTCGAGCTGGAACACCGGGGAGCTGTTTTTT. Translating gives CASSSSWNTGELFF. The full variable domain, with the rest looked up from reference TRBV7-9 and TRBJ2-2, is DTGVSQNPRHKITKRGQNVTFRCDPISEHNRLYWYRQTLGQGPEFLTYFQNEAQLEKSRLLSDRFSAERPKGSFSTLEIQRTEQGDSAMYLCASSSSWNTGELFFGEGSRLTVL.

This chain connects TRBV5-8 to TRBJ2-7; D remains unclear. CDR1 is SGHTS and CDR2 is YDEGEE in the germline V gene. Trimming pared 0 bases from V and 5 bases from J, leaving 12 bases between. CDR3 length equals 14 residues. This CDR3 is CASSLDLGSNEQYF. The CDR3 DNA is TGTGCCAGCAGCTTGGATTTGGGTAGCAACGAGCAGTACTTC.

A single count supports this clone. The V call is TRBV30, the J call TRBJ1-5; 10 positions match TRBD1. Germline V gives CDR1 GTSNPN, CDR2 SVGIG (reference sequence). V trimming: 1 base; J trimming: 6 bases; junction bases outside the gene matches: 6. This CDR3 contains 15 residues. CDR3 DNA: TGTGCCTGGAGTGCTGGGACAGGGGACGTTCAGCCCCAGCATTTT. Amino acid sequence: CAWSAGTGDVQPQHF. The variable domain in full, with the rest retrieved from reference TRBV30 and TRBJ1-5, is SQTIHQWPATLVQPVGSPLSLECTVEGTSNPNLYWYRQAAGRGLQLLFYSVGIGQISSEVPQNLSASRPQDRQFILSSKKLLLSDSGFYLCAWSAGTGDVQPQHFGDGTRLSIL.

CDR3 region: CASKDSNNSPLHF. CDR3 coding DNA: TGTGCCAGTAAAGACAGTAATAATTCACCCCTCCACTTT. The rearrangement joins TRBV19 to TRBJ1-6; weak D call: TRBD1 (5 bases). V lost 7 bases and J lost 5, with 9 bases in between. CDR1 LNHDA and CDR2 SQIVND come from the germline V gene (reference sequence). The CDR3 has 13 residues.

This clone was observed a few times. Its ends do not fully match the called genes, so a read error is possible. V usage is TRBV3-1 (or the pseudogene TRBV3-2) and J usage is TRBJ2-7; perhaps TRBD2 as D (6 bases). The CDR3 sequence is 11 residues long. CDR1 and CDR2 (germline): LGHDT, YNNKEL (reference sequence). CDR3 loop: CASSQRGGLDF. In DNA form, the CDR3 reads TGTGCCAGCAGCCAACGTGGGGGGTTGGACTTC.

The CDR3 sequence: CASSLRDRVPEAFF. DNA of the CDR3: TGTGCCAGCAGCTTGCGGGACAGGGTCCCTGAAGCTTTCTTT. The J gene is TRBJ1-1, the V gene TRBV5-6, with 9 bases identical to TRBD1. The CDR3 loop spans 14 amino acids. Germline CDR1 reads SGHDT; CDR2 reads YYEEEE. The V and J ends lost 1 base and 6 bases, in that order; junction bases with no gene match: 4.

Remarks on this clone: The sample carries other DNA sequences with the same CDR3. CDR3 in DNA: TGTGCCAGCAGTTTAGGACAGGGCTACGAGCAGTACTTC. Its translation is CASSLGQGYEQYF. V is TRBV12-3 or TRBV12-4 and J is TRBJ2-7, with 7 bases matching TRBD1. The CDR3 totals 13 residues. J gave up 3 bases and V 1 base, and 0 bases lay outside the gene matches.

In this sample, this clone turned up once. The chain links TRBV7-6 to TRBJ2-7; D is possibly TRBD1 (7 bases). The ends were cut back, 3 bases at V and 1 base at J, with 16 bases in the middle. The CDR3 loop spans 16 amino acids. Germline values: CDR1 SGHVS, CDR2 FNYEAQ. CDR3: CASSFTVRGQSYEQYF. The CDR3 bases are TGTGCCAGCAGCTTTACAGTGCGGGGACAGTCCTACGAGCAGTACTTC.

The V call is TRBV23-1, the J call TRBJ2-7; TRBD2 matches 11 bases. TRBV23-1 is an ORF, and what it does is uncertain. CDR3 length: 18 amino acids. The J segment lost 1 base and the V segment lost 3 bases, leaving 11 bases of the junction unmatched. The CDR3 loop is CASSHGRGLAGGSYEQYF. In DNA, the CDR3 is TGCGCCAGCAGTCACGGCAGGGGGCTAGCGGGAGGATCCTACGAGCAGTACTTC.

The chain uses TRBV9 and TRBJ2-1, with D uncertain. The germline gives CDR1 SGDLS, CDR2 YYNGEE. This CDR3 is built from 12 residues. V lost 3 bases and J lost 7, with 8 bases in between. The CDR3 is CASSGEENEQFF. CDR3 bases: TGTGCCAGCAGCGGAGAGGAAAATGAGCAGTTCTTC.

The gene calls are TRBV21-1 and TRBJ2-6; the table's TRBD1 call for D was not verified on the DNA. TRBV21-1 is tagged as a pseudogene. The CDR3 spans 19 residues. As DNA, the CDR3 is TGTGCCAGCAGCCGTCTATCCTCGACAGCCTTCTCTGGGGCCAACGTCCTGACTTTC. It specifies CASSRLSSTAFSGANVLTF.

This clone has just a few counts. The chain uses TRBV10-3 and TRBJ1-1; D uncertain. The CDR3 has 20 residues. Deletions cut 0 bases from V and 0 bases from J, with 23 bases between. Per germline, CDR1 ENHRY and CDR2 SYGVKD. The CDR3 protein is CAISESFDFAREQMNTEAFF. The CDR3 bases are TGTGCCATCAGTGAGTCATTTGATTTTGCACGGGAACAAATGAACACTGAAGCTTTCTTT.

This sequence joins TRBV19 and TRBJ1-1; TRBD1 might be the D (5 bases). Germline CDR1 is LNHDA and CDR2 is SQIVND (reference sequence). The CDR3 has 13 amino acids. V was pared by 3 bases and J by 4 bases, with 9 bases between. The CDR3 reads CASSIRGTTEAFF. The CDR3 DNA follows: TGTGCCAGTAGTATTAGGGGTACCACTGAAGCTTTCTTT.